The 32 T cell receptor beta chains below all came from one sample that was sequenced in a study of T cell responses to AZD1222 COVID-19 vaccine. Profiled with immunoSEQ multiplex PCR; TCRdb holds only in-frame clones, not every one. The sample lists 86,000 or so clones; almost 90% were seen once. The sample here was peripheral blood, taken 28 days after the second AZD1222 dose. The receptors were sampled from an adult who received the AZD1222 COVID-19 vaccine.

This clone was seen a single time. CDR3 in amino acids: CASKTGASGNTIYF. CDR3 DNA: TGCGCCAGCAAGACGGGGGCCTCTGGAAACACCATATATTTT. The gene calls are TRBV5-1 and TRBJ1-3, with D perhaps TRBD1 (6 bases). The CDR3 has 14 amino acids. Trimming shortened V by 6 bases and J by 0 bases, and 10 bases separated the two germline ends. Germline CDR1 is SGHRS and CDR2 is YFSETQ.

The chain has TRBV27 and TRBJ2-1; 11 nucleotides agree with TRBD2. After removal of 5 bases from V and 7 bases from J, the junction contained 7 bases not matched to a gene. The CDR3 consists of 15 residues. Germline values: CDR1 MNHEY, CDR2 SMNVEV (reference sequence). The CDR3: CASSLGTSGENEQFF. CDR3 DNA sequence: TGTGCCAGCAGTCTCGGGACTAGCGGAGAGAATGAGCAGTTCTTC.

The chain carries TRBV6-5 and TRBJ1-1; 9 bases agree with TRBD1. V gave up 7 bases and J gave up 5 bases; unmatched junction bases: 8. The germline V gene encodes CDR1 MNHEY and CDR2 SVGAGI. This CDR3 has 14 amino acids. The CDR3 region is CASKTGQGFTEAFF. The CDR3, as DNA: TGTGCCAGCAAGACCGGACAGGGGTTTACTGAAGCTTTCTTT.

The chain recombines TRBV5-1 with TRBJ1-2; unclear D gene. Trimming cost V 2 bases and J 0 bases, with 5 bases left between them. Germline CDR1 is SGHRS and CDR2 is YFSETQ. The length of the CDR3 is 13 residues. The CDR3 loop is CASSLQANYGYTF. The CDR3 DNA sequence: TGCGCCAGCAGCTTACAAGCTAACTATGGCTACACCTTC.

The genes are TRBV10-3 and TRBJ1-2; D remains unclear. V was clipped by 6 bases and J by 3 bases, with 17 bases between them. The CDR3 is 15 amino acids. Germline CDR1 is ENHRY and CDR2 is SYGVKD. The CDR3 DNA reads TGTGCCATCAGGGCAGGTTTGCTCCTAGACTATGGCTACACCTTC. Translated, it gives CAIRAGLLLDYGYTF.

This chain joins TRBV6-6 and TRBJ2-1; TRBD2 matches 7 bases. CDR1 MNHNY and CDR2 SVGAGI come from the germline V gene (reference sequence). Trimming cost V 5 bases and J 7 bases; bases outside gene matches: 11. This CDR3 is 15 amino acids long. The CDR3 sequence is CASSGLGGRYNEQFF. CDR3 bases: TGTGCCAGCAGTGGACTAGGCGGACGTTATAATGAGCAGTTCTTC.

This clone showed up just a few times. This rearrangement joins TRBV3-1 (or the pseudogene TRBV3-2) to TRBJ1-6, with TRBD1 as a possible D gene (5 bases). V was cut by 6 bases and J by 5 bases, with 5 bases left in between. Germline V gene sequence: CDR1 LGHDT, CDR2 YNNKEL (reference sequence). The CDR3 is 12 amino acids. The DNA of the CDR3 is TGTGCCAGCAGGGACAATAATTCACCCCTCCACTTT. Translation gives CASRDNNSPLHF.

In DNA, the CDR3 is TGTGCCAGCAGCCGACAGACAGGGTGGAGCCCTGAAGCTTTCTTT. Residues: CASSRQTGWSPEAFF. The rearrangement links TRBV7-9 to TRBJ1-1; 7 bases align to TRBD1. V gave up 5 bases and J gave up 6 bases; unmatched junction bases: 12. From germline, CDR1 is SEHNR and CDR2 FQNEAQ (reference sequence). This CDR3 region has 15 residues.

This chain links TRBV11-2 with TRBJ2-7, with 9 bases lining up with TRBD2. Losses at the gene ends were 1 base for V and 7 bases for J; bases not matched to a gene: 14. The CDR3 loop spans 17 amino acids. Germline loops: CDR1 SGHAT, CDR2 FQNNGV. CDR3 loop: CASSLGGGPGLALEQYF. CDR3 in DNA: TGTGCCAGCAGCTTAGGCGGTGGACCGGGACTAGCTCTGGAGCAGTACTTC.

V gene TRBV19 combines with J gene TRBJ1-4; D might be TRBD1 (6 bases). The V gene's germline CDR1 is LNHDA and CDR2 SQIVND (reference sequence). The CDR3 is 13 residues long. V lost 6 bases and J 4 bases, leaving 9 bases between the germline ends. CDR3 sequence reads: CASRTQGNEKLFF. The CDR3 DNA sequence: TGTGCCAGTAGAACACAGGGTAATGAAAAACTGTTTTTT.

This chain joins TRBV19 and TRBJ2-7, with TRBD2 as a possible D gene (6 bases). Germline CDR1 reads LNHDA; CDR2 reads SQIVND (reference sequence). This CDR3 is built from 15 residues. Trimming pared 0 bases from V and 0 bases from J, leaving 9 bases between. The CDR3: CASSIEDSGSYEQYF. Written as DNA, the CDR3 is TGTGCCAGTAGTATAGAGGATAGCGGCTCCTACGAGCAGTACTTC.

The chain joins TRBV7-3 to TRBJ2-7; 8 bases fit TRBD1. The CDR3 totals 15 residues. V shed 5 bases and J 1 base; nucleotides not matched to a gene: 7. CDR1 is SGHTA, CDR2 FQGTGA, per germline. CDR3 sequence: CASSPTDRESYEQYF. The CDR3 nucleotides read TGTGCCAGCAGCCCGACGGACAGGGAGTCCTACGAGCAGTACTTC.

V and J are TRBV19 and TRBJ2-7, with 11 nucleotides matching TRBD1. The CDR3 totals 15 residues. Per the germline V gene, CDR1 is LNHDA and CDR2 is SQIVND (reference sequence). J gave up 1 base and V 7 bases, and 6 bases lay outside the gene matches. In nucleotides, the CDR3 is TGTGCCAGTACCCCTGGGACAGGGGGTTCCTACGAGCAGTACTTC. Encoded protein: CASTPGTGGSYEQYF.

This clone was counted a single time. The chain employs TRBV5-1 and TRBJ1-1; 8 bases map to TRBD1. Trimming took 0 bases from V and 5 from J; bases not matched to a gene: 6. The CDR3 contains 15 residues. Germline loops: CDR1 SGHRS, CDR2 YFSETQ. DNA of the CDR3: TGCGCCAGCAGCTTGGGCGGACAGGGAAGGACTGAAGCTTTCTTT. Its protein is CASSLGGQGRTEAFF.

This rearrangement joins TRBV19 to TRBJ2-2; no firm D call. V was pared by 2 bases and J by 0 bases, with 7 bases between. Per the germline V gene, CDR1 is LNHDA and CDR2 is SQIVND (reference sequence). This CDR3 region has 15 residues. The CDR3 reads CASSILDSNTGELFF. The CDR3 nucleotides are TGTGCCAGTAGTATACTCGATTCGAACACCGGGGAGCTGTTTTTT.

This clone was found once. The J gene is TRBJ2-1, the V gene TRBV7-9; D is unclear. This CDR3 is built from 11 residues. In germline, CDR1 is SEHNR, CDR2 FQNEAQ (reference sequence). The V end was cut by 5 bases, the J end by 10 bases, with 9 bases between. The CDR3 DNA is TGTGCCAGCAGCCCCGGTGGGGAGCAGTTCTTC. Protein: CASSPGGEQFF. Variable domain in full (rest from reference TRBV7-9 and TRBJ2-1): DTGVSQNPRHKITKRGQNVTFRCDPISEHNRLYWYRQTLGQGPEFLTYFQNEAQLEKSRLLSDRFSAERPKGSFSTLEIQRTEQGDSAMYLCASSPGGEQFFGPGTRLTVL.

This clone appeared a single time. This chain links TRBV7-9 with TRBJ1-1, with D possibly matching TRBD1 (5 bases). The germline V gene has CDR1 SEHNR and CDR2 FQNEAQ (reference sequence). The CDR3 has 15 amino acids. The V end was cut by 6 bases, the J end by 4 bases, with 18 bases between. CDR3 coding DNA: TGTGCCAGCAGTAGCCTTGGCAGGCAGGGCACTGAAGCTTTCTTT. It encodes CASSSLGRQGTEAFF.

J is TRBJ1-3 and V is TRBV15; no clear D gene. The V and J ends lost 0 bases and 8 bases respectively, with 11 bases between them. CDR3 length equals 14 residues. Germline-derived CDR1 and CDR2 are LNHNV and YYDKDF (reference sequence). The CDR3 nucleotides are TGTGCCACCAGCAGAGATAGAGGGATGGACACCATATATTTT. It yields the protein CATSRDRGMDTIYF.

The CDR3 region has the DNA TGTGCCAGCAGCTTAGGGATGGTAGGCTACAATGAGCAGTTCTTC. Its translation is CASSLGMVGYNEQFF. The V gene is TRBV7-2, the J gene TRBJ2-1; D remains ambiguous. Trimming shortened V by 1 base and J by 3 bases, and 10 bases separated the two germline ends. Germline V lookup: CDR1 SGHTA, CDR2 FQGNSA. The CDR3 extends over 15 amino acids. Full variable domain (outside the CDR3, taken from reference TRBV7-2 and TRBJ2-1): GAGVSQSPSNKVTEKGKDVELRCDPISGHTALYWYRQSLGQGLEFLIYFQGNSAPDKSGLPSDRFSAERTGGSVSTLTIQRTQQEDSAVYLCASSLGMVGYNEQFFGPGTRLTVL.

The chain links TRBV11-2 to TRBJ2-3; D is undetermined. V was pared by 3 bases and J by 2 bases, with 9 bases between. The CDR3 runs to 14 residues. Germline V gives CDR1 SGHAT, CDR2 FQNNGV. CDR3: CASSLGISTDTQYF. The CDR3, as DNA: TGTGCCAGCAGCTTGGGGATTTCCACAGATACGCAGTATTTT.

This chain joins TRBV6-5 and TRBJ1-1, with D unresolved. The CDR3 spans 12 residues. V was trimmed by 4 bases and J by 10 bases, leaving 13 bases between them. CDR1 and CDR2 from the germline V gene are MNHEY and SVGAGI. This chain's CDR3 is CASSSGPLGAFF. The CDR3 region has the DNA TGTGCCAGCAGTTCCGGACCCCTTGGAGCTTTCTTT.

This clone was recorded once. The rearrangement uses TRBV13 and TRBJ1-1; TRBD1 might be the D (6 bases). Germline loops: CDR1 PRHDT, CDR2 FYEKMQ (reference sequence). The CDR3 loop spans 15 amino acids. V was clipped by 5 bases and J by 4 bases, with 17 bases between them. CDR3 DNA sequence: TGTGCCAGCAGCAAGGGGGAATTGCTTGGCACTGAAGCTTTCTTT. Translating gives CASSKGELLGTEAFF.

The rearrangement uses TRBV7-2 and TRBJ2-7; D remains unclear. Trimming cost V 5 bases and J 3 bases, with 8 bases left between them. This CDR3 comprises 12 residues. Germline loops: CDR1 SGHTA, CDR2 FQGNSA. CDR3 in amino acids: CASSPQNYEQYF. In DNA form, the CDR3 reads TGTGCCAGCAGCCCGCAGAACTACGAGCAGTACTTC.

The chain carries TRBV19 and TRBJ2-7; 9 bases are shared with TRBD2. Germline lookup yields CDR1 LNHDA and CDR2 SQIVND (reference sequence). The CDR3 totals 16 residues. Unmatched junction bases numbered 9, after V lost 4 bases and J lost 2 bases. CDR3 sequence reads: CASSSRGTSRTYEQYF. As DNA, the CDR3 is TGTGCCAGTAGTAGTCGCGGGACTAGCAGAACCTACGAGCAGTACTTC.

CDR3 coding DNA: TGTGCCAGCAGTTACTCCCGGGGGGCGAACACTGAAGCTTTCTTT. It specifies CASSYSRGANTEAFF. V is TRBV6-5 and J is TRBJ1-1; D is perhaps TRBD1 (6 bases). V was cut by 0 bases and J by 1 base, with 9 bases left in between. Looked up from germline, CDR1 is MNHEY and CDR2 is SVGAGI. The CDR3 sequence is 15 residues long.

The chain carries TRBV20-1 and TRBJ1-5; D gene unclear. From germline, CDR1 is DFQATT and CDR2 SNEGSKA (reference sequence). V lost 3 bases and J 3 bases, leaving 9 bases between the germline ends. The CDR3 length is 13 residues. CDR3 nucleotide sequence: TGCAGTGCTAGTCTACAGCCCAATCAGCCCCAGCATTTT. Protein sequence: CSASLQPNQPQHF.

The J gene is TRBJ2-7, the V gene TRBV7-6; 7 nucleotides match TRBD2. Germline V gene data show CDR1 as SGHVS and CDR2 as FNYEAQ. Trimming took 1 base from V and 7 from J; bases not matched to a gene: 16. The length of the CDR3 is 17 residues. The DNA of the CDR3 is TGTGCCAGCAGCTTAGTGGGTCTAGCGGCGACAGAGGGAGAGCAGTACTTC. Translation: CASSLVGLAATEGEQYF.

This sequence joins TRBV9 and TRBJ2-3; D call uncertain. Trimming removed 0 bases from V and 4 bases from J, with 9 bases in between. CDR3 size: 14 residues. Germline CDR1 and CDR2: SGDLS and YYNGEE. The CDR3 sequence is CASSVGANPDTQYF. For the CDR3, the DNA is TGTGCCAGCAGCGTAGGGGCGAACCCAGATACGCAGTATTTT.

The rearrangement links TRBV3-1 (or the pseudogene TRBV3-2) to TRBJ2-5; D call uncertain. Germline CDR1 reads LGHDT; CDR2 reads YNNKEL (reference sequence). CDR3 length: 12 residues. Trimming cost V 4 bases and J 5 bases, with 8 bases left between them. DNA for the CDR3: TGTGCCAGCAGCCCCTCGAGGGAGACCCAGTACTTC. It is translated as CASSPSRETQYF.

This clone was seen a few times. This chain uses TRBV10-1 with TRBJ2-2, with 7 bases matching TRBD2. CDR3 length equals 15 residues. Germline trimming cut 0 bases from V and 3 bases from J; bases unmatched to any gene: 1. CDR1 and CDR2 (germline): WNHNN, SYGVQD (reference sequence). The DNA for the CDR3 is TGCGCCAGCAGTGAGTCAGGGAGGGACACCGGGGAGCTGTTTTTT. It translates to CASSESGRDTGELFF.

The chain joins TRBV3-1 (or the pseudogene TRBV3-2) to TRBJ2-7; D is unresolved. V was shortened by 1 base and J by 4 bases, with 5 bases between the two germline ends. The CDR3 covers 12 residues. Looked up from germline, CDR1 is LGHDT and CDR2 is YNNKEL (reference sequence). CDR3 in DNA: TGTGCCAGCAGCCAAGGTACTTACGAGCAGTACTTC. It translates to CASSQGTYEQYF.

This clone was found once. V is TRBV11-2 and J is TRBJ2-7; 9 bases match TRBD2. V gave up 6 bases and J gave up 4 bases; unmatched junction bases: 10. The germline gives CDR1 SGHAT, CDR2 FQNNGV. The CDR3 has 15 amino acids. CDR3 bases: TGTGCCAGCAGGAGGGGCGGGAGGGCCACGTACGAGCAGTACTTC. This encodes CASRRGGRATYEQYF.